This section outlines one T cell receptor beta chain sequence together with its context. Its cognate antigen is unknown. This specimen comes from a study of CD8+ T cells in alopecia areata. Sequencing relied on a cDNA template that was reverse transcribed from extracted RNA. Here immunoSEQ multiplex PCR was the method, and the copy in TCRdb shows in-frame clones only, minus some. The repertoire includes a few hundred thousand clones, 60% of them detected once, and roughly 0.88% sits in the top ten. Study findings and constraints: Alopecia totalis/universalis scalp especially showed more expanded CD8+ clones than normal scalp. Under tofacitinib, fewer expanded CD8+ clones appeared among the top 100 scalp clones.

The treatment denotes: oral pan-JAK inhibitor, 5-10 mg twice daily. CDR3 length: 12 amino acids. Between the trimmed V and J ends, which lost 4 bases and 2 bases, there was a span of 8 bases. Per the germline V gene, CDR1 is GTSNPN and CDR2 is SVGIG (reference sequence). The chain employs TRBV30 and TRBJ1-1; D unresolved. The receptor was derived from a human donor with alopecia areata. Sequenced material: CD4+ T cells sorted from blood, taken between weeks 51 and 52, from a patient treated with tofacitinib. CDR3 coding DNA: TGTGCCTGGACTAGAGAAAACACTGAAGCTTTCTTT. It encodes CAWTRENTEAFF.